The clone carrying this TCR beta chain has a handful of counts. This record belongs to a study of T cell changes during pregnancy in multiple sclerosis. The length of the CDR3 is 15 residues. Germline CDR1 and CDR2: LNHDA and SQIVND (reference sequence). V gave up 5 bases and J gave up 0 bases; unmatched junction bases: 6. Method: immunoSEQ multiplex PCR; TCRdb's copy keeps in-frame clones and lacks some. The sample consists of more than 50,000 clones, roughly nine tenths of them appearing once. The origin of this receptor is a female donor in good health, enrolled as a control in a pregnancy study. The chain has TRBV19 and TRBJ1-1, with 7 bases that match TRBD1. Sequencing used CD4+ T cells from peripheral blood mononuclear cells, obtained after pregnancy. This chain's CDR3 is CASSPRGTVNTEAFF. The CDR3 DNA sequence: TGTGCCAGTAGTCCCCGCGGGACAGTGAACACTGAAGCTTTCTTT. Complete variable domain (other parts from reference TRBV19 and TRBJ1-1): DGGITQSPKYLFRKEGQNVTLSCEQNLNHDAMYWYRQDPGQGLRLIYYSQIVNDFQKGDIAEGYSVSREKKESFPLTVTSAQKNPTAFYLCASSPRGTVNTEAFFGQGTRLTVV.